The entry below gives a single TCR beta chain sequence along with its context. This specimen belongs to a study of blood T cell repertoires in COVID-19. As processed by the authors: How many nucleated cells were present was estimated from reference gene primer amplification. Sequencing was performed with immunoSEQ multiplex PCR; in TCRdb, only in-frame clones are kept and a portion is missing. V and J calls and clone size are copied from that table; D and trimming were computed from the DNA. The sample has a few hundred thousand clones; roughly 88% are singletons. Sequencing input: peripheral blood. This clonotype was sampled from a human donor in a cohort sampled during active COVID-19.

This chain's CDR3 is CASSHTGGGGNTIYF. CDR3 coding DNA: TGCGCCAGCAGCCATACAGGGGGGGGTGGAAACACCATATATTTT. V usage is TRBV4-3 and J usage is TRBJ1-3; 8 bases are shared with TRBD1. The CDR3 totals 15 residues. Germline-derived CDR1 and CDR2 are LGHNA and YSLEER. V lost 3 bases, J lost 3 bases, and 4 bases stayed unmatched.